This record concerns one TCR beta chain sequence. Antigen unknown. A junction boundary mismatches the germline segment, possibly from a read error. The CDR3 is 11 amino acids. Germline-derived CDR1 and CDR2 are DFQATT and SNEGSKA (reference sequence). Method: immunoSEQ multiplex PCR; TCRdb's copy keeps in-frame clones and lacks some. The sample gives 59,000 or so clones, 75% to 95% of which show up once; 2.6% is in the top ten. The sample is drawn from a study of a mutant IDH1 vaccine in newly diagnosed glioma. Study background: The treated population exhibited a male proportion of roughly 62%, a female proportion of around 38%, and a mean age of roughly 41 years.

The study's findings and limits: Alterations occurring in top peripheral T cell clonotypes seemed unrelated to pseudoprogression.

Sample time point: baseline, week 1 (first vaccination visit). As to treatment: pre-vaccination baseline after standard-of-care therapy. This chain uses TRBV20-1 with TRBJ2-3, with D perhaps TRBD2 (6 bases). Specimen: PBMCs, collected from a glioma patient treated with radiotherapy, temozolomide or both. The source is a man aged 50 or older with glioma. The CDR3 DNA is TGCAGTGACGGGAGCAGAGATACGCAGTATTTT. It translates to CSDGSRDTQYF.